One and the same sample provided the 22 T cell receptor beta chains below, sequenced in a study of cytomegalovirus exposure and HLA in healthy donors. 13 Jbeta primers and 60 Vbeta primers were used for the PCR. Only in-frame clones appear in the TCRdb table, and some are missing; sequencing was by immunoSEQ multiplex PCR. The data hold about 190,000 clones, with more than 65% observed a single time. The sequencing sample was made of PBMCs. The receptors were gathered from a woman aged 25 to 39 in good health and CMV-seronegative.

The chain uses TRBV13 and TRBJ2-7; maybe TRBD2 (6 bases). The V gene lost 2 bases and the J gene lost 2 bases, with 7 bases spanning the gap. The germline V gene has CDR1 PRHDT and CDR2 FYEKMQ (reference sequence). The CDR3 totals 13 residues. The CDR3, as DNA: TGTGCCAGCAGCTTACCGGGGGCCTACGAGCAGTACTTC. Its translation: CASSLPGAYEQYF.

This clone was counted only a few times. The chain links TRBV10-3 to TRBJ2-1, with D hard to call. The germline V gene encodes CDR1 ENHRY and CDR2 SYGVKD. The CDR3 extends over 11 amino acids. The V gene lost 4 bases and the J gene lost 7 bases, with 5 bases spanning the gap. The CDR3 bases are TGTGCCATCAGTGCCGGTAATGAGCAGTTCTTC. Its protein is CAISAGNEQFF.

The rearrangement joins TRBV12-2 to TRBJ2-5; TRBD2, the table's D call, was not compared with the DNA. TRBV12-2 is recorded as a pseudogene. This CDR3 region has 14 residues. CDR3 sequence (DNA): TGTGCAAGTCGCTTAGGTGAGGTAGGAGAGACCCAGTACTTC. Its protein is CASRLGEVGETQYF.

This CDR3 reads CASSPPGQNGNTIYF. The CDR3 region has the DNA TGTGCCAGCAGTCCCCCGGGACAGAATGGAAACACCATATATTTT. The chain has TRBV6-5 and TRBJ1-3; 7 positions match TRBD1. The ends lost 5 bases at V and 3 bases at J; junction bases unmatched: 7. This CDR3 comprises 15 residues. Germline CDR1 MNHEY, CDR2 SVGAGI.

A single count supports this clone. The genes are TRBV7-2 and TRBJ2-5, with 15 positions matching TRBD2. J was trimmed by 7 bases and V by 5 bases; bases with no gene match: 8. Germline CDR1 reads SGHTA; CDR2 reads FQGNSA. This CDR3 region has 16 residues. The CDR3 bases are TGTGCCAGCAGCCTCGGACTAGCGGGAGGGTCAACGACCCAGTACTTC. Translated, it gives CASSLGLAGGSTTQYF.

The chain links TRBV7-3 to TRBJ2-3; D is possibly TRBD1 (7 bases). The CDR3 consists of 15 residues. With 3 bases removed from V and 0 bases from J, the gap between germline ends came to 10 bases. CDR1 is SGHTA, CDR2 FQGTGA, per germline. The CDR3 loop reads CASSLTGTSTDTQYF. In DNA form, the CDR3 reads TGTGCCAGCAGCTTGACAGGGACTAGCACAGATACGCAGTATTTT.

This rearrangement joins TRBV6-1 to TRBJ1-5; D might be TRBD1 (6 bases). Trimming stripped 7 bases from V and 5 bases from J, with 15 bases between. The V gene's germline CDR1 is MNHNS and CDR2 SASEGT. The CDR3 has 14 amino acids. CDR3: CASIGQGLYQPQHF. In DNA form, the CDR3 reads TGTGCCAGCATCGGTCAGGGGCTCTATCAGCCCCAGCATTTT.

This chain joins TRBV2 and TRBJ1-1; 7 bases are shared with TRBD1. The CDR3 consists of 13 residues. Losses at the gene ends were 7 bases for V and 12 bases for J; bases not matched to a gene: 14. The germline gives CDR1 SNHLY, CDR2 FYNNEI. The CDR3 is CASNPDTGVSSFF. The CDR3, as DNA: TGTGCCAGCAACCCAGACACAGGGGTTTCTTCTTTCTTT.

The chain links TRBV7-9 to TRBJ1-2; TRBD1 is a possible D gene (5 bases). The CDR3 spans 14 residues. Germline V gene lookup returns CDR1 SEHNR and CDR2 FQNEAQ (reference sequence). V was pared by 2 bases and J by 6 bases, with 13 bases between. The CDR3 DNA reads as TGTGCCAGCAGCTTATTGACAGTTGATCATGGCTACACCTTC. The encoded protein is CASSLLTVDHGYTF.

This clone showed up just once. V gene TRBV4-3 combines with J gene TRBJ2-7; D is ambiguous. CDR1 LGHNA and CDR2 YSLEER come from the germline V gene. Trimming cost V 0 bases and J 3 bases, with 6 bases left between them. The CDR3 is 13 amino acids. This CDR3 is CASSQDSGYEQYF. The CDR3, as DNA: TGCGCCAGCAGCCAAGACTCGGGCTACGAGCAGTACTTC.

A single count supports this clone. This chain links TRBV28 with TRBJ1-2; no clear D. Germline CDR1 MDHEN, CDR2 SYDVKM. The CDR3 runs 13 residues. Trimming pared 10 bases from V and 7 bases from J, leaving 19 bases between. The CDR3 sequence is CATQSRGRSGYTF. The CDR3 DNA reads TGTGCCACCCAATCCCGCGGGCGTAGTGGCTACACCTTC.

The chain combines TRBV4-1 with TRBJ2-7; TRBD1 agrees at 7 bases. V shed 6 bases and J 2 bases; nucleotides not matched to a gene: 10. Germline V gene sequence: CDR1 MGHRA, CDR2 YSYEKL. The length of the CDR3 is 15 residues. The CDR3 coding sequence is TGCGCCAGCAGTCTTTACAGGGGCAGACCCTACGAGCAGTACTTC. Its translation: CASSLYRGRPYEQYF.

A single count supports this clone. The chain couples TRBV9 to TRBJ2-4, with D hard to call. CDR3 length: 14 residues. V was cut by 0 bases and J by 7 bases, with 11 bases left in between. Germline CDR1 SGDLS, CDR2 YYNGEE. The chain's CDR3 is CASSVEASWNIQYF. For the CDR3, the DNA is TGTGCCAGCAGCGTAGAGGCTAGTTGGAACATTCAGTACTTC. Looking up the rest from reference TRBV9 and TRBJ2-4 gives the full variable domain: DSGVTQTPKHLITATGQRVTLRCSPRSGDLSVYWYQQSLDQGLQFLIQYYNGEERAKGNILERFSAQQFPDLHSELNLSSLELGDSALYFCASSVEASWNIQYFGAGTRLSVL.

The chain carries TRBV7-7 and TRBJ2-2, with 8 bases aligning to TRBD1. V trimming: 5 bases; J trimming: 6 bases; junction bases outside the gene matches: 8. The germline CDR1 and CDR2 sequences are SSHAT and FNYEAQ (reference sequence). The CDR3 has 15 amino acids. CDR3 region: CASSLGTGRAGELFF. The CDR3 region has the DNA TGTGCCAGCAGCCTTGGGACAGGCCGGGCCGGGGAGCTGTTTTTT.

The V call is TRBV5-1, the J call TRBJ1-2; TRBD1 agrees at 7 bases. The CDR3 contains 15 residues. Germline CDR1 is SGHRS and CDR2 is YFSETQ. After removal of 0 bases from V and 4 bases from J, the junction contained 6 bases not matched to a gene. This CDR3 reads CASSLGDRDIYGYTF. The CDR3 DNA reads as TGCGCCAGCAGCTTGGGTGACAGGGACATCTATGGCTACACCTTC.

The V gene is TRBV5-5, the J gene TRBJ2-2, with a tentative D call TRBD2 (5 bases). The germline CDR1 and CDR2 sequences are SGHKS and YYEKEE (reference sequence). V shed 4 bases and J shed 4 bases, with 23 bases lying between them. The CDR3 is 18 residues long. This chain's CDR3 is CASSPDGIGSLPTGELFF. Here the CDR3 DNA reads TGTGCCAGCAGCCCGGACGGGATCGGCAGCTTGCCCACCGGGGAGCTGTTTTTT.

This chain uses TRBV7-9 with TRBJ2-3, with TRBD2 matching over 12 bases. CDR3 length: 16 amino acids. Germline loops: CDR1 SEHNR, CDR2 FQNEAQ (reference sequence). J was trimmed by 0 bases and V by 6 bases; bases with no gene match: 4. The CDR3 region has the DNA TGTGCCAGCAGTCTGACTAGCGGGGGAAGCACAGATACGCAGTATTTT. Translated, it gives CASSLTSGGSTDTQYF.

The rearrangement links TRBV7-9 to TRBJ1-5; the match to TRBD1 covers 7 bases. The CDR3 is made up of 15 amino acids. Germline V CDR1 and CDR2: SEHNR, FQNEAQ (reference sequence). Trimming cost V 5 bases and J 6 bases; bases outside gene matches: 10. This chain's CDR3 is CASSTGQERIQPQHF. The DNA of the CDR3 is TGTGCCAGCAGCACTGGACAGGAACGAATTCAGCCCCAGCATTTT.

The J gene is TRBJ1-5, the V gene TRBV9; D is undetermined. The CDR3 runs 16 residues. With 0 bases removed from V and 3 bases from J, the gap between germline ends came to 13 bases. The germline V gene encodes CDR1 SGDLS and CDR2 YYNGEE. In DNA form, the CDR3 reads TGTGCCAGCAGCGTAGGGCATGAGGGTTCCAATCAGCCCCAGCATTTT. Translating it yields CASSVGHEGSNQPQHF.

This chain uses TRBV7-3 with TRBJ2-2; D ambiguous. The CDR3 covers 15 residues. Per germline, CDR1 SGHTA and CDR2 FQGTGA. Trimming left V 5 bases short and J 2 bases short, with 12 bases between. This CDR3 is CASSPRLGNTGELFF. The CDR3, as DNA: TGTGCCAGCAGCCCGCGACTTGGAAACACCGGGGAGCTGTTTTTT.

The V call is TRBV19, the J call TRBJ2-7; maybe TRBD2 (5 bases). The CDR3 is 14 amino acids. Per germline, CDR1 LNHDA and CDR2 SQIVND (reference sequence). Between the trimmed V and J ends, which lost 3 bases and 4 bases, there was a span of 13 bases. CDR3 loop: CASSMGGSRYEQYF. The CDR3 nucleotides are TGTGCCAGTAGTATGGGTGGGAGTCGATACGAGCAGTACTTC.

The chain is built from TRBV10-1 and TRBJ2-3; 9 positions agree with TRBD2. Looked up from germline, CDR1 is WNHNN and CDR2 is SYGVQD (reference sequence). The CDR3 has 16 residues. After removal of 0 bases from V and 3 bases from J, the junction contained 4 bases not matched to a gene. CDR3 loop: CASSESTSGGTDTQYF. CDR3 DNA: TGCGCCAGCAGTGAGTCGACCAGCGGGGGGACAGATACGCAGTATTTT.